Sequencing of this T cell receptor (beta chain) was carried out in a study of blood T cell repertoires in COVID-19. On the study more broadly: PBMCs, B-cell-depleted T cells, or T cells were the source of the cDNA or gDNA that made up the material.

Libraries were prepared by immunoSEQ multiplex PCR; TCRdb keeps only in-frame clonotypes and omits some of them. This table has over 80,000 clones, around 74% appearing once. This clone appeared a few times. Sequences were obtained from peripheral blood. The receptor's source is a man between 65 and 85 years old with COVID-19, enrolled during active disease.

Here the CDR3 reads CASSFPGLKDGYTF. The CDR3 DNA sequence: TGTGCCAGCAGTTTCCCGGGACTTAAGGATGGCTACACCTTC. This chain links TRBV28 with TRBJ1-2; tentatively, D is TRBD1 (5 bases). The length of the CDR3 is 14 residues. Germline values: CDR1 MDHEN, CDR2 SYDVKM. V shed 3 bases and J shed 6 bases, with 14 bases lying between them.